A single T cell receptor beta chain is shown here with its context. Measured with immunoSEQ multiplex PCR; TCRdb has only the in-frame clones, and not every one. The sample includes approximately 180,000 clones, roughly nine tenths of them seen just once. The data were obtained in a study of blood T cell repertoires in COVID-19. Overall study context: Sample material is recorded as cDNA or gDNA derived from T cells, B-cell-depleted T cells, or PBMCs.

The CDR3 has 14 residues. Per germline, CDR1 LNHDA and CDR2 SQIVND (reference sequence). V shed 5 bases and J shed 6 bases, with 16 bases lying between them. This clonotype was sampled from a woman in her forties with acute COVID-19. The V gene is TRBV19, the J gene TRBJ1-2; tentative D call: TRBD1 (5 bases). Sequenced: PBMCs or T cells enriched from blood (not recorded which). The CDR3 nucleotides are TGTGCCAGTAGTTTCCGGGGGACGGAGGATGGCTACACCTTC. It specifies CASSFRGTEDGYTF.